Shown below are 6 T cell receptor beta chains from a single sample sequenced in a study of metastatic and nonmetastatic thyroid tumors (dated by TCRdb to the early 2020s). Before undergoing thyroid surgery, none of the patients had been given any kind of treatment. Library creation used PCR. Sequenced on an Illumina HiSeq 4000. Starting from the raw public reads, TCRdb applied fastp trimming at Q25, assembled clones with MiXCR and retained in-frame beta chains. The sample table records around 15,000 clones; approximately 35% of these occur just once. The ten largest clones add up to approximately 9.9% of the sample. The specimen was tumor tissue. The receptor source for this set is a male donor with papillary thyroid cancer or a benign thyroid nodule (not recorded which). Some clones in this sample may be carry-over from other donors' samples.

This clone was counted ten times or more. V gene TRBV15 combines with J gene TRBJ2-3, with D perhaps assigned TRBD1 or TRBD2 (6 bases each). CDR3 length equals 15 residues. CDR1 LNHNV and CDR2 YYDKDF come from the germline V gene (reference sequence). The V end lost 5 bases, the J end lost 4 bases, and 16 bases lay between the germline ends. CDR3 bases: TGTGCCACCAGCCGGGTGTCGGGGGCACCAGATACGCAGTATTTT. Translated: CATSRVSGAPDTQYF.

On this clone: The junction does not match germline at one end; this may be a read error. The chain carries TRBV6-5 and TRBJ2-7; D unclear. The CDR3 totals 17 residues. Germline V CDR1 and CDR2: MNHEY, SVGAGI. This CDR3 is CASIYSAAGGAAYEQYF. The CDR3 DNA is TGTGCCAGCATTTACTCGGCGGCCGGCGGTGCGGCCTACGAGCAGTACTTC.

There are many counts of this clone. This chain links TRBV29-1 with TRBJ2-7; D unresolved. Between the trimmed V and J ends, which lost 5 bases and 5 bases, there was a span of 7 bases. Germline CDR1 and CDR2: SQVTM and ANQGSEA. CDR3 size: 10 residues. The CDR3 bases are TGCAGCGTTCTTGACGACGAGCAGTACTTC. This sequence encodes CSVLDDEQYF.

This clone was detected ten times or more. The rearrangement links TRBV5-1 to TRBJ2-3; TRBD1 might be the D (6 bases). The CDR3 covers 15 residues. The germline CDR1 and CDR2 sequences are SGHRS and YFSETQ. Between the trimmed V and J ends, which lost 2 bases and 4 bases, there was a span of 14 bases. The CDR3 is CASSLQGRRADTQYF. CDR3 bases: TGCGCCAGCAGCTTACAGGGTCGAAGGGCAGATACGCAGTATTTT.

A few counts support this clone. J is TRBJ2-7 and V is TRBV28; the D gene is possibly TRBD2 (9 bases). Germline lookup yields CDR1 MDHEN and CDR2 SYDVKM. V lost 5 bases and J lost 3, with 17 bases in between. This CDR3 has 15 residues. The DNA of the CDR3 is TGTGCCAGCAGTGAAGCTAGCGGGACAGGCTACGAGCAGTACTTC. The encoded protein is CASSEASGTGYEQYF.

Many counts were recorded for this clone. V is TRBV5-1 and J is TRBJ1-5; 9 nucleotides match TRBD1. V was pared by 4 bases and J by 7 bases, with 6 bases of the junction left unmatched. There are 14 residues in the CDR3. Germline CDR1 reads SGHRS; CDR2 reads YFSETQ. CDR3 DNA sequence: TGCGCCAGCAGCGCTACAGGGGGCGCGCAGCCCCAGCATTTT. Translated, it gives CASSATGGAQPQHF.